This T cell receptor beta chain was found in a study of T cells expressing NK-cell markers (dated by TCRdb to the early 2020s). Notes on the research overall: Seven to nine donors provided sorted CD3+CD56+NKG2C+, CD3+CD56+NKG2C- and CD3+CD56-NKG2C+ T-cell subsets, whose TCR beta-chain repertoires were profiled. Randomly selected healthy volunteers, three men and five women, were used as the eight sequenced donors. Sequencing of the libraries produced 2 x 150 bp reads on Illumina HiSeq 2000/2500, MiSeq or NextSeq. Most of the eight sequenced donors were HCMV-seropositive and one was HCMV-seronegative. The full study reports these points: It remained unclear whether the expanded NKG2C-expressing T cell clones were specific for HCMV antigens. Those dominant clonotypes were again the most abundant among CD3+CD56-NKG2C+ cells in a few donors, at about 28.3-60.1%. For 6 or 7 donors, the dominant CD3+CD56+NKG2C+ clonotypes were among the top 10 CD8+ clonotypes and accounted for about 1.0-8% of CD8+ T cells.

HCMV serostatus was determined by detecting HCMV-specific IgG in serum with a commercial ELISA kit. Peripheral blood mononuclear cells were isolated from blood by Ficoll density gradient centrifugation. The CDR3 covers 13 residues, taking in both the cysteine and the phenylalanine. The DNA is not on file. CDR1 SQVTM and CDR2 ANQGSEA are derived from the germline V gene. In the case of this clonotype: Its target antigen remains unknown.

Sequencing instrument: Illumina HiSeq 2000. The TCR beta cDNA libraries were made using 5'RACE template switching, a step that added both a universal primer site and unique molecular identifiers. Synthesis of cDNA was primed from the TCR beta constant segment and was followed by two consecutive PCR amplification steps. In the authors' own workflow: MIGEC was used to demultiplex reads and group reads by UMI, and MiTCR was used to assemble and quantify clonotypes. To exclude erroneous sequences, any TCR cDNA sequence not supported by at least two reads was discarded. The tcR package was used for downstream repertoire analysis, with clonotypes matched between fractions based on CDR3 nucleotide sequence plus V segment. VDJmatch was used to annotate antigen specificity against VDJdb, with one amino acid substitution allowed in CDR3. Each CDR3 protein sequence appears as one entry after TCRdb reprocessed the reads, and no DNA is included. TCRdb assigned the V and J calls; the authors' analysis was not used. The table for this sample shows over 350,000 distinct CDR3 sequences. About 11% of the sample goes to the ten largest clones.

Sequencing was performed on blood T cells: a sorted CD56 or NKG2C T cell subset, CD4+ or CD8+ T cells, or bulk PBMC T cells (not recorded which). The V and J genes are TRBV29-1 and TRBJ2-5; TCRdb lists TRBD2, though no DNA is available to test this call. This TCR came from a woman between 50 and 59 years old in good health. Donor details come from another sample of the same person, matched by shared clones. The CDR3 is CSVGRGREETQYF.